The T cell receptor (beta chain) described here comes from a study of CD8 T cells in Susac syndrome. There are 15 residues in the CDR3. Trimming removed 3 bases at V and 0 bases at J, with 9 bases between. The germline V gene has CDR1 SGHDT and CDR2 YYEEEE. Random hexamers were used to reverse transcribe an amount of about 0.45 to 1 ug RNA. From the immunoSEQ multiplex PCR reads, TCRdb called clonotypes with MiXCR, one entry per CDR3 protein. The data show 150,000 to 200,000 distinct CDR3 sequences, around 94% seen once. Specimen: CD4+ T cells from PBMCs. This TCR was recovered from a human donor with Susac syndrome. The chain couples TRBV5-6 to TRBJ2-2, with D tentatively TRBD1 (6 bases). The DNA of the CDR3 is TGTGCCAGCAGCTGGGACACCGCGAACACCGGGGAGCTGTTTTTT. This encodes CASSWDTANTGELFF.